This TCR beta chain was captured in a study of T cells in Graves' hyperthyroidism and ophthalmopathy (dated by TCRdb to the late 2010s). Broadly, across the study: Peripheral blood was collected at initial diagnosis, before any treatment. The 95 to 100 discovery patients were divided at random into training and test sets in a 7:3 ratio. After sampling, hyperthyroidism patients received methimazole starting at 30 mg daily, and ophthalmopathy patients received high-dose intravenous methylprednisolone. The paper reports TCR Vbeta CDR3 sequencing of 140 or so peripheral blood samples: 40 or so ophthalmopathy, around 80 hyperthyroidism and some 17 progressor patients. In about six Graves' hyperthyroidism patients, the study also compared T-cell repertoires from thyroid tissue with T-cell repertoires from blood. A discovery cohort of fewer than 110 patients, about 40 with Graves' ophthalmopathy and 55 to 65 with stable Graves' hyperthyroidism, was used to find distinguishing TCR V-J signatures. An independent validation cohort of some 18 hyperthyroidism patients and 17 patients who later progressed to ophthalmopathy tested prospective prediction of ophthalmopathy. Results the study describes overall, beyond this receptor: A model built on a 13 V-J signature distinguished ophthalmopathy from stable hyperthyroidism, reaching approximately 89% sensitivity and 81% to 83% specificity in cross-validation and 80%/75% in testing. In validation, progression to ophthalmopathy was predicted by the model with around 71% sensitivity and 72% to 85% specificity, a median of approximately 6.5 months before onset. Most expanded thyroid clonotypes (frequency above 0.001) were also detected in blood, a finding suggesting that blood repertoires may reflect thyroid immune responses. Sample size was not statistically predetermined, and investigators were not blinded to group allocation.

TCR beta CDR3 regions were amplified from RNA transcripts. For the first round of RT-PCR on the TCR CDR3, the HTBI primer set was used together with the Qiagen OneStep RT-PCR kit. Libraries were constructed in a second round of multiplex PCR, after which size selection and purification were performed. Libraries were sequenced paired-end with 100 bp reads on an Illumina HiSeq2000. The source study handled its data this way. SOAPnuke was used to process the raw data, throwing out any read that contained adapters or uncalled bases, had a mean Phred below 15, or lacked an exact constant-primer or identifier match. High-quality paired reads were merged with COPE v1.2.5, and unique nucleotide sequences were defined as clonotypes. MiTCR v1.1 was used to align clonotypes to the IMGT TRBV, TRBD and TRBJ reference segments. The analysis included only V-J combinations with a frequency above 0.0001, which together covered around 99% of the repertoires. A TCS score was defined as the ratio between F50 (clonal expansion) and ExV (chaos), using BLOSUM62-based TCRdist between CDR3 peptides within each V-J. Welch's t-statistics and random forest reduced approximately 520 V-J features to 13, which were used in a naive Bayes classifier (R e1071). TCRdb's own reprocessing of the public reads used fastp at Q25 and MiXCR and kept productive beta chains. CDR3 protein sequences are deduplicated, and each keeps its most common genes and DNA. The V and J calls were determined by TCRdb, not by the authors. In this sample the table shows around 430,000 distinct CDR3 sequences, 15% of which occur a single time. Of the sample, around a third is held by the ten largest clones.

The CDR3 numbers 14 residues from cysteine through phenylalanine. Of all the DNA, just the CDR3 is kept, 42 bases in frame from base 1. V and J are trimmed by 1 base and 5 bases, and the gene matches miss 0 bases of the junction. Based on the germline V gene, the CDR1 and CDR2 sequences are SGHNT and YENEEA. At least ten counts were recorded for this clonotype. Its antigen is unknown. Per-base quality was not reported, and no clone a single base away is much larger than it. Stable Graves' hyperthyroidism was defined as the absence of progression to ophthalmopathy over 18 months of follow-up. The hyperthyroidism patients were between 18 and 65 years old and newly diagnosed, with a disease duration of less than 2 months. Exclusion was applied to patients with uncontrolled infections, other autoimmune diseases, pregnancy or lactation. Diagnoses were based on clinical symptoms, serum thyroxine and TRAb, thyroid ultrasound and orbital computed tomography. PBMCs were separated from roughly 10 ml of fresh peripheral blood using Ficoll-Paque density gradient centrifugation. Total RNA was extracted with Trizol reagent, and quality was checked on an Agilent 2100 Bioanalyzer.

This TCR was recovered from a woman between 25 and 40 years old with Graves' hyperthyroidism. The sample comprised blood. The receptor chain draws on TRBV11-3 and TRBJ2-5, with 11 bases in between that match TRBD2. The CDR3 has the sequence CASSLGTSGETQYF. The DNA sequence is TGTGCCAGCAGCTTAGGGACTAGCGGGGAGACCCAGTACTTC.